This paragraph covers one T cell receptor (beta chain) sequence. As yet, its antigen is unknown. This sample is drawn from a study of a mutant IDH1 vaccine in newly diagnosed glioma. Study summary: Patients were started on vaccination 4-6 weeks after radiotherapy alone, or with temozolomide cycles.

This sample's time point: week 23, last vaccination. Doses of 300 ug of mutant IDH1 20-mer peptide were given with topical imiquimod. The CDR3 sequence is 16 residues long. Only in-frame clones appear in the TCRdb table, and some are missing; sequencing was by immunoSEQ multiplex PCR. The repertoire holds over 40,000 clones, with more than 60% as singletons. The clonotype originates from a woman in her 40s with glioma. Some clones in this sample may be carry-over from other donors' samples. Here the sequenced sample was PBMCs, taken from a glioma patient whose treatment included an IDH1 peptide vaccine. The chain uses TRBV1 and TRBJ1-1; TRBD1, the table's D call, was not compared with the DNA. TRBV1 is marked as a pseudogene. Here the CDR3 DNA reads TGCACCAGCAGCCCCGACAGAAGAGACTTGAACACTGAAGCTTTCTTT. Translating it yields CTSSPDRRDLNTEAFF.